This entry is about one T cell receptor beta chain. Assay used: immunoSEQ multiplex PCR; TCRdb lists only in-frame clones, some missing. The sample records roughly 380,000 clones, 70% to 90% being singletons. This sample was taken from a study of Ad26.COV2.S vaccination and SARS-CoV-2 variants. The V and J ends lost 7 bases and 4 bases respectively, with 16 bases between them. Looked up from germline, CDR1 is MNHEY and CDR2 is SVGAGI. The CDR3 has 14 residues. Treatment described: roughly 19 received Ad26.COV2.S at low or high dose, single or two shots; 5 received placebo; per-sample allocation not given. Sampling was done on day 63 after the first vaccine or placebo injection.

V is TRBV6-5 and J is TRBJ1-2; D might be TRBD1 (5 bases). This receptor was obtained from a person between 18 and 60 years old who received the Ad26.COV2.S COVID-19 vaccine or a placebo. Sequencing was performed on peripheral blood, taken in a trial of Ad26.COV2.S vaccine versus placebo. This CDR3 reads CASTPGAGTYGYTF. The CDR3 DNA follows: TGTGCCAGCACCCCCGGGGCAGGGACCTATGGCTACACCTTC.